A selection of T cell receptor beta chains follows, all from one sample in a study of CD8+CD57+ T cells in acquired aplastic anemia. TCRdb processed the reads anew with MiXCR; each CDR3 protein has one entry. The sample includes about 210,000 distinct CDR3 sequences, 34% seen only once; the top ten take around 1.1%. The sequencing sample was made of sorted CD4+, CD8+, or CD8+CD57+ T cells (not recorded which) from PBMCs. These TCRs come from a human donor in good health, serving as a control. CDR3s include the opening cysteine and the closing phenylalanine or tryptophan. The order of the fields is J gene, V gene, D gene, clone size, CDR3 DNA, CDR3 protein. A D gene is named only where the DNA matches it firmly. Clone sizes are given selectively: once, few, many, or a class where the clone is expanded.

>TRBJ2-1|TRBV11-2|.|few
TGTGCCAGCAGCCGGGATGCTTCGGGGGGCATCAATGAGCAGTTCTTC
CASSRDASGGINEQFF
>TRBJ1-6|TRBV11-2|.|.
TGTGCCAGCAGCTTATGGGATGGGGCCCTCCACTTT
CASSLWDGALHF
>TRBJ1-2|TRBV7-2|.|once
TGTGCCGGCACCCCTGAGAGATGGTATGGCTACACCTTC
CAGTPERWYGYTF
>TRBJ2-5|TRBV3-1|.|.
TGTGCCAGCAGCCCCGAATCCGGGTGGACCCAGTACTTC
CASSPESGWTQYF
>TRBJ1-2|TRBV9|.|many
TGTGCCAGCAGCGCCGGGAGCTATGGCTACACCTTC
CASSAGSYGYTF
>TRBJ2-5|TRBV19|.|.
TGTGCCAGCAAAGGTTGGGAGACCCAGTACTTC
CASKGWETQYF
>TRBJ2-1|TRBV5-1|TRBD2|.
TGCGCCAGCAGCTCGGACGGGGGGACTTTCAATGAGCAGTTCTTC
CASSSDGGTFNEQFF
>TRBJ1-2|TRBV4-1|.|many
TGCGCCAGCAGCCAACCAACACAGGGTGCCGGCTATGGCTACACCTTC
CASSQPTQGAGYGYTF
>TRBJ2-7|TRBV7-6|TRBD1|.
TGTGCCAGCAGCTTGGGGGACAGGGCCTGCGAGCAGTACTTC
CASSLGDRACEQYF
>TRBJ2-1|TRBV5-1|TRBD2|few
TGCGCCAGCAGTTATAGCGGGGGGGCAGATGAGCAGTTCTTC
CASSYSGGADEQFF